The 9 T cell receptor beta chains below come from one sample, sequenced in a study of T-cell reconstitution after alpha-beta-depleted transplantation in children. Unique molecular identifiers were used in preparing the TCRbeta library. A single record per CDR3 protein comes from TCRdb applying MiXCR to the PCR reads. The repertoire holds around 78,000 distinct CDR3 sequences, with 6% to 8% as singletons. Sequencing was performed on PBMCs from the stem cell graft donor, taken from the stem cell graft. The receptors derive from a human donor who donated a stem cell graft to a child with acute lymphoblastic leukemia.

This clonotype was detected ten times or more. The chain links TRBV19 to TRBJ2-2; D unclear. The CDR3 contains 15 residues. Trimming stripped 3 bases from V and 5 bases from J, with 13 bases between. Germline V CDR1 and CDR2: LNHDA, SQIVND (reference sequence). CDR3 nucleotide sequence: TGTGCCAGTAGTATCGGCCGACGGGCGACCGGGGAGCTGTTTTTT. It encodes CASSIGRRATGELFF.

This clonotype was counted between two and nine times. This chain uses TRBV15 with TRBJ2-5; D may be TRBD2 (5 bases). The V end lost 3 bases, the J end lost 5 bases, and 16 bases lay between the germline ends. This CDR3 region has 15 residues. Germline CDR1 is LNHNV and CDR2 is YYDKDF (reference sequence). As DNA, the CDR3 is TGTGCCACCAGCAGTCCTGGGCAGGACTGGGAGACCCAGTACTTC. It translates to CATSSPGQDWETQYF.

This clonotype has a count of ten or more. The rearrangement uses TRBV5-1 and TRBJ1-1; unclear D gene. The CDR3 contains 17 residues. Deletions cut 1 base from V and 0 bases from J, with 16 bases between. Germline V gives CDR1 SGHRS, CDR2 YFSETQ. CDR3 protein: CASSLIGPGEMNTEAFF. CDR3 bases: TGCGCCAGCAGCTTGATAGGGCCAGGCGAGATGAACACTGAAGCTTTCTTT. The full variable domain, its missing parts supplied by reference TRBV5-1 and TRBJ1-1, is KAGVTQTPRYLIKTRGQQVTLSCSPISGHRSVSWYQQTPGQGLQFLFEYFSETQRNKGNFPGRFSGRQFSNSRSEMNVSTLELGDSALYLCASSLIGPGEMNTEAFFGQGTRLTVV.

This clonotype was seen many times. The V gene is TRBV7-2, the J gene TRBJ2-3; D not resolved. Germline loops: CDR1 SGHTA, CDR2 FQGNSA. The CDR3 is 11 amino acids. V lost 5 bases to trimming and J lost 6 bases, with 6 bases between them. CDR3 nucleotide sequence: TGTGCCAGCAGCGCTTTGGATACGCAGTATTTT. Translating it yields CASSALDTQYF.

This clonotype occurred many times. The chain carries TRBV7-9 and TRBJ2-1; tentatively, D is TRBD2 (5 bases). Trimming took 0 bases from V and 9 from J, leaving 9 bases between them. The CDR3 is 13 amino acids. Germline assignment: CDR1 SEHNR and CDR2 FQNEAQ (reference sequence). The CDR3 loop reads CASSLALRVEQFF. The DNA of the CDR3 is TGTGCCAGCAGCTTAGCCCTGAGGGTTGAGCAGTTCTTC.

This chain uses TRBV2 with TRBJ1-2, with 8 bases identical to TRBD1. CDR1 SNHLY and CDR2 FYNNEI come from the germline V gene. V was pared by 8 bases and J by 5 bases, with 7 bases of the junction left unmatched. The CDR3 length is 13 residues. The CDR3 region has the DNA TGTGCCAGCCTAGGACAGGGTCCTTATGGCTACACCTTC. The encoded protein is CASLGQGPYGYTF.

This rearrangement joins TRBV6-1 to TRBJ2-7; 7 bases are shared with TRBD1. Germline loops: CDR1 MNHNS, CDR2 SASEGT. J gave up 0 bases and V 7 bases, and 12 bases lay outside the gene matches. The CDR3 consists of 16 residues. The CDR3 reads CASTPSTGPNSYEQYF. In nucleotides, the CDR3 is TGTGCCAGCACCCCTTCGACAGGGCCGAACTCCTACGAGCAGTACTTC.

V usage is TRBV5-4 and J usage is TRBJ1-6; TRBD1 might be the D (6 bases). CDR1 is SGHNT, CDR2 YYREEE, per germline (reference sequence). Trimming pared 4 bases from V and 18 bases from J, leaving 17 bases between. This CDR3 region has 12 residues. The CDR3: CASSGGRGTPHF. The CDR3 bases are TGTGCCAGCAGCGGGGGGCGTGGGACCCCCCACTTT. Combining the CDR3 with reference TRBV5-4 and TRBJ1-6 gives the whole variable domain ETGVTQSPTHLIKTRGQQVTLRCSSQSGHNTVSWYQQALGQGPQFIFQYYREEENGRGNFPPRFSGLQFPNYSSELNVNALELDDSALYLCASSGGRGTPHFGNGTRLTVT.

This clonotype was counted only a few times. The V call is TRBV27, the J call TRBJ2-1; 12 bases are a match to TRBD2. The CDR3 runs 14 residues. Germline CDR1 reads MNHEY; CDR2 reads SMNVEV (reference sequence). The V segment lost 7 bases and the J segment 9 bases; nucleotides outside the gene matches: 7. The CDR3 DNA follows: TGTGCCAGCAAGACCCTAGCGGGAGGGCGTGAGCAGTTCTTC. It is translated as CASKTLAGGREQFF.